Following are 2 T cell receptor beta chains from one sample sequenced in a study of PD-1 blockade in classical Hodgkin lymphoma. Sequencing used immunoSEQ multiplex PCR; TCRdb keeps in-frame clones, though not all of them. This table has around 16,000 clones, approximately 86% appearing once. Time point defined: newly diagnosed, previously untreated cHL patient sample. Using magnetic negative selection, the CD4+ T cells were separated out of thawed PBMCs. What was sequenced was CD4+ T cells from blood. The origin of the receptors is a human donor with classical Hodgkin lymphoma.

The rearrangement joins TRBV5-1 to TRBJ1-4; D not certain. Trimming stripped 4 bases from V and 5 bases from J, with 18 bases between. The length of the CDR3 is 16 residues. Germline V gene data show CDR1 as SGHRS and CDR2 as YFSETQ. The CDR3 nucleotides read TGCGCCAGCAGCCGTGGGTCAGAGGGCCAAAATGAAAAACTGTTTTTT. Amino acid sequence: CASSRGSEGQNEKLFF. Variable domain in full (rest from reference TRBV5-1 and TRBJ1-4): KAGVTQTPRYLIKTRGQQVTLSCSPISGHRSVSWYQQTPGQGLQFLFEYFSETQRNKGNFPGRFSGRQFSNSRSEMNVSTLELGDSALYLCASSRGSEGQNEKLFFGSGTQLSVL.

V gene TRBV29-1 combines with J gene TRBJ1-5; D perhaps matches TRBD1 (5 bases). The germline V and J ends were trimmed by 7 bases and 1 base, with 14 bases remaining between them. The CDR3 sequence is 14 residues long. Germline values: CDR1 SQVTM, CDR2 ANQGSEA. This CDR3 reads CSAGEGISNQPQHF. The CDR3 DNA is TGCAGCGCCGGGGAGGGGATCAGCAATCAGCCCCAGCATTTT.